Listed here is a single T cell receptor (beta chain). At one of its ends the junction is not consistent with the germline gene, which may arise from a read error. This specimen comes from a study of OX40 agonist ivuxolimab in advanced cancers. The protocol was immunoSEQ multiplex PCR, while the TCRdb copy is restricted to in-frame clones and leaves out a portion. This repertoire shows under 70,000 clones, around 89% found once; its top ten account for 1.4%. CDR3 length equals 18 residues. Germline V gene data show CDR1 as KGHSY and CDR2 as FQNENV. This chain links TRBV16 with TRBJ1-2; the D is unclear. Sequences were derived from CD4+ or CD8+ T cells sorted from blood, sampled in a trial of the OX40 agonist ivuxolimab. This clonotype originated in an adult with an advanced solid tumor such as melanoma, head and neck, liver or kidney cancer. The CDR3 region is CASSESRLGSMENYGYTF. As DNA, the CDR3 is TGTGCCAGCAGCGAATCGAGACTGGGCTCAATGGAGAACTATGGCTACACCTTC.